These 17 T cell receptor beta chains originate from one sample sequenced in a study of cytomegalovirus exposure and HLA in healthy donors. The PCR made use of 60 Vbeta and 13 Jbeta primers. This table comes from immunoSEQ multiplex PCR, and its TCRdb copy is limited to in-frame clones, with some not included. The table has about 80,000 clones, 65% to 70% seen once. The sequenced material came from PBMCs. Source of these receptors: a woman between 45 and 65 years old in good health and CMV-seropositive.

CDR3 sequence (DNA): TGTGCCAGCAGCTTAACGACAGCTAATGAAGCTTTCTTT. Its protein is CASSLTTANEAFF. The rearrangement links TRBV7-3 to TRBJ1-1, with D possibly TRBD1 on 5 matching bases. Germline CDR1 is SGHTA and CDR2 is FQGTGA. The CDR3 spans 13 residues. V was pared by 0 bases and J by 7 bases, with 9 bases between.

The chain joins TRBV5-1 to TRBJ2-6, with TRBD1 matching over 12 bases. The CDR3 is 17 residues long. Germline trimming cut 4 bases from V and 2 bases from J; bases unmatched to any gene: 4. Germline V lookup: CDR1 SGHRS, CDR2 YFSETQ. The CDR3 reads CASSVGTGGPGANVLTF. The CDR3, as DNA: TGCGCCAGCAGCGTAGGGACAGGGGGCCCTGGGGCCAACGTCCTGACTTTC.

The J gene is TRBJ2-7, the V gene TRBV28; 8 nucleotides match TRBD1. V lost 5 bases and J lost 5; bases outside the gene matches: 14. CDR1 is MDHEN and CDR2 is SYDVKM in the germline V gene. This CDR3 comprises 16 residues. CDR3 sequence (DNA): TGTGCCAGCAGTCCGCACAAGACAGGGGAAAGCGACGAGCAGTACGTC. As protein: CASSPHKTGESDEQYV.

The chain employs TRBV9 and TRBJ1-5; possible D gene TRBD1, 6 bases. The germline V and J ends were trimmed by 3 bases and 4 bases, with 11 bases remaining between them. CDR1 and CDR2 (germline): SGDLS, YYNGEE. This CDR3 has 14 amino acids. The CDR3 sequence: CASSAFQGNQPQHF. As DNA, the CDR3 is TGTGCCAGCAGCGCCTTTCAGGGGAATCAGCCCCAGCATTTT. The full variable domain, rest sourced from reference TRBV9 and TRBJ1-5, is DSGVTQTPKHLITATGQRVTLRCSPRSGDLSVYWYQQSLDQGLQFLIQYYNGEERAKGNILERFSAQQFPDLHSELNLSSLELGDSALYFCASSAFQGNQPQHFGDGTRLSIL.

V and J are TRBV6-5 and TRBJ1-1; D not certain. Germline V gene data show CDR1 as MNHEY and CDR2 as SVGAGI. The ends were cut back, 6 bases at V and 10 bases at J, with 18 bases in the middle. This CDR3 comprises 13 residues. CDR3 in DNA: TGTGCCAGCAGACGCTGGGCCCTTGGTGTAGCTTTCTTT. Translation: CASRRWALGVAFF.

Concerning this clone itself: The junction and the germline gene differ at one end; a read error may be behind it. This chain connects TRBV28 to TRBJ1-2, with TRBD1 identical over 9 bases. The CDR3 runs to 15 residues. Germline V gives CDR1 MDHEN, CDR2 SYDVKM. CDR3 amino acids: CASSWGTGRLYGYIF. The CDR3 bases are TGTGCCAGCAGTTGGGGGACAGGGAGACTCTATGGCTACATCTTC.

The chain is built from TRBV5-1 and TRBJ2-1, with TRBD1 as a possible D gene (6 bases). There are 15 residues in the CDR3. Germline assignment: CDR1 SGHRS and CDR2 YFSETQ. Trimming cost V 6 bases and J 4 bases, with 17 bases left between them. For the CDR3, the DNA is TGCGCCAGCACCCCTCTGGGGGCAATGTACAATGAGCAGTTCTTC. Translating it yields CASTPLGAMYNEQFF.

CDR3 nucleotides: TGTGCCAGCAGCCCAGACAGAACTAGCACAGATACGCAGTATTTT. This gives the protein CASSPDRTSTDTQYF. The gene calls are TRBV7-3 and TRBJ2-3; weak D call: TRBD1 (5 bases). This CDR3 region has 15 residues. V lost 5 bases and J 0 bases, leaving 12 bases between the germline ends. Germline assignment: CDR1 SGHTA and CDR2 FQGTGA.

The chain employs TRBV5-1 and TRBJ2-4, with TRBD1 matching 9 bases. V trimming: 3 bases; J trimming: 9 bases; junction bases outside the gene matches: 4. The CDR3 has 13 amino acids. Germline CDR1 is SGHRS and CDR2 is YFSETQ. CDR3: CASSYADRGIQYF. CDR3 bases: TGCGCCAGCAGCTATGCGGACAGGGGCATTCAGTACTTC. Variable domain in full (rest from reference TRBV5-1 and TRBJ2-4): KAGVTQTPRYLIKTRGQQVTLSCSPISGHRSVSWYQQTPGQGLQFLFEYFSETQRNKGNFPGRFSGRQFSNSRSEMNVSTLELGDSALYLCASSYADRGIQYFGAGTRLSVL.

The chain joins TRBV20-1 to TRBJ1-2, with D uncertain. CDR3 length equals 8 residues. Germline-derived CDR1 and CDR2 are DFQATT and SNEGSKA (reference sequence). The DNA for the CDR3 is TGCAACCCAGGAGGCTACACCTTC. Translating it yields CNPGGYTF.

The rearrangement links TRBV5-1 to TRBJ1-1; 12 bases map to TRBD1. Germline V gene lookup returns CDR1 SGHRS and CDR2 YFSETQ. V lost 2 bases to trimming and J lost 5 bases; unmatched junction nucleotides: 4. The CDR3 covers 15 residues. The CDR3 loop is CASSFRDRGRTEAFF. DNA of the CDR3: TGCGCCAGCAGCTTCCGGGACAGGGGGCGAACTGAAGCTTTCTTT.

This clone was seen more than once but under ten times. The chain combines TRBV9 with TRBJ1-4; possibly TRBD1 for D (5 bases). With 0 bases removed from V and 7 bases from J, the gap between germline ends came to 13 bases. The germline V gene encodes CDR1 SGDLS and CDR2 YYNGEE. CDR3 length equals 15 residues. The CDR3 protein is CASSVGGAAAEKLFF. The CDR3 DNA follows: TGTGCCAGCAGCGTAGGTGGGGCGGCGGCTGAAAAACTGTTTTTT.

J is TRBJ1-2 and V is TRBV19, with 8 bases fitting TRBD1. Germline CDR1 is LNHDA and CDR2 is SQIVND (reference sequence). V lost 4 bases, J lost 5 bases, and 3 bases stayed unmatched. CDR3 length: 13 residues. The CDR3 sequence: CASSKDREYGYTF. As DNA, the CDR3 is TGTGCCAGTAGTAAGGACAGGGAGTATGGCTACACCTTC.

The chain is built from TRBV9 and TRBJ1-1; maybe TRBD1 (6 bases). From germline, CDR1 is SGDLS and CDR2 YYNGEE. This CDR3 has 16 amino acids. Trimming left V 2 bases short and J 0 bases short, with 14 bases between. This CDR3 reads CASSVGVTGMNTEAFF. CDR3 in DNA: TGTGCCAGCAGCGTTGGAGTAACAGGGATGAACACTGAAGCTTTCTTT. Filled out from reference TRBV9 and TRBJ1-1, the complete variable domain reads DSGVTQTPKHLITATGQRVTLRCSPRSGDLSVYWYQQSLDQGLQFLIQYYNGEERAKGNILERFSAQQFPDLHSELNLSSLELGDSALYFCASSVGVTGMNTEAFFGQGTRLTVV.

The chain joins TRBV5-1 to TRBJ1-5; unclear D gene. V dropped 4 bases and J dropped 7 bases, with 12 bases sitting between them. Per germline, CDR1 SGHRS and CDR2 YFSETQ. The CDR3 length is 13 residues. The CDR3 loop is CASSRAPGQPQHF. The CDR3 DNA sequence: TGCGCCAGCAGCCGGGCCCCGGGGCAGCCCCAGCATTTT.

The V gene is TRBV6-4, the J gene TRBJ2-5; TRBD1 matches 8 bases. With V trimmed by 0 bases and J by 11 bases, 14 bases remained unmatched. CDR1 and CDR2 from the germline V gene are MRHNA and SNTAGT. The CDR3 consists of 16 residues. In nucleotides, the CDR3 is TGTGCCAGCAGTGACTCGAGTCTGGGGACAGGCGGCGGGCAGTACTTC. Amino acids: CASSDSSLGTGGGQYF.

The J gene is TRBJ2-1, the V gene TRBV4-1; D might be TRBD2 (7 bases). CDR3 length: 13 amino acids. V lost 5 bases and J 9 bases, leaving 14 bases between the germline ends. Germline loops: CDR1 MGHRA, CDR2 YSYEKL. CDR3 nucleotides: TGCGCCAGCAGCGGGGGGGCCTCGGTTGAGCAGTTCTTC. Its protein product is CASSGGASVEQFF.